This T cell receptor beta chain was captured by sequencing in a study of Graves' ophthalmopathy and Graves' hyperthyroidism listed by TCRdb under 2018. Regarding the research as a whole: Hyperthyroidism was considered stable if no progression to ophthalmopathy occurred within 18 months of follow-up. The study used signatures of the TCR beta repertoire to tell Graves' ophthalmopathy apart from Graves' hyperthyroidism and to predict which patients would progress to ophthalmopathy. In total, some 130 blood samples were TCR-sequenced: 43 ophthalmopathy, approximately 75 hyperthyroidism and roughly 17 hyperthyroidism-to-ophthalmopathy patients. To explore V-J signatures that separate ophthalmopathy from hyperthyroidism, a discovery set of 95 to 100 patients was enrolled, consisting of 43 with ophthalmopathy and fewer than 60 with stable hyperthyroidism. For independent validation, a separate cohort was made up of 18 hyperthyroidism patients plus 17 patients who later progressed from hyperthyroidism to ophthalmopathy. In five or six hyperthyroidism patients, T-cell repertoires of thyroid tissue and blood were compared. Following sampling, methimazole starting at 30 mg daily was administered to hyperthyroidism patients, and high-dose intravenous methylprednisolone was administered to ophthalmopathy patients. Points the paper makes about the study in general: In cross-validation, the 13-signature model distinguished ophthalmopathy from stable hyperthyroidism with approximately 90% sensitivity and about 84% specificity, and in the test set the corresponding values were roughly 80% and 76%. Most expanded thyroid clonotypes with a frequency above 0.001 also appeared in blood, which suggests that blood repertoires may reflect the immune response in the thyroid. No statistical method was used to set the sample size in advance, and the investigators knew which group each participant was assigned to. In validation, the model predicted ophthalmopathy progression with 70.59% sensitivity and 72.22% specificity; roughly eleven predicted patients were CT-confirmed with GO in a median of approximately 6.2 months.

The hyperthyroidism patients were 18 to 65 years old and newly diagnosed, with a disease duration of less than 2 months. Patients with other autoimmune diseases, uncontrolled infections, pregnancy or lactation were excluded from the study. Clinical symptoms, serum thyroxine, TRAb, thyroid ultrasound and orbital computed tomography were used for diagnosis. Total RNA was extracted using Trizol reagent, and RNA quality was checked on an Agilent 2100 Bioanalyzer. CDR1 SNHLY and CDR2 FYNNEI were looked up in the germline V gene. The CDR3 starts with the cysteine, ends with the phenylalanine, and has 15 residues. The read is trimmed to its CDR3 DNA, 45 bases read in frame from base 1. V is cut by 8 bases and J by 0 bases, and the space between the germline ends is 14 bases. Comments on this clonotype: Its cognate antigen has yet to be identified. The input lacks base qualities; no much larger clone sits a single base away.

For repertoire sequencing, TCR beta CDR3 regions were amplified from RNA transcripts. A first-round RT-PCR used HTBI primers with the Qiagen OneStep RT-PCR kit, followed by a second-round multiplex PCR, size selection and purification. Sequencing of the libraries was carried out on an Illumina HiSeq2000 in paired-end mode with 100 bp reads. The source study handled its data this way. SOAPnuke was used for read processing, and reads with adapters, uncalled bases, a mean Phred below 15, or no exact constant-primer or identifier match were discarded. High-quality paired reads were merged with COPE v1.2.5. Unique nucleotide sequences were defined as clonotypes and aligned to IMGT TRB V, D and J references using MiTCR v1.1. Only V-J combinations with frequency above 0.0001 were analysed, covering approximately 99% of repertoires. A TCR clonal expansion and chaos score per V-J combination was defined as the ratio of F50 clonal expansion to chaos observed in the TCRdist matrix. Welch's t-statistics and random forest were used to narrow the features down to more than 10 V-J combinations, which were then fed into a naive Bayes classifier. Thyroid-blood repertoire similarity was quantified with the Morisita-Horn index. TCRdb applied fastp at Q25 and MiXCR to the public reads, then kept only in-frame beta chains. CDR3 protein duplicates are merged, each entry listing the most common genes and DNA. For this entry, the V and J calls and clone size follow TCRdb and not the study's own pipeline. This sample holds more than 1,000,000 distinct CDR3 sequences; less than 45% were observed only once. 8.5% to 14% of the sample rests with the top ten.

The V gene is TRBV2 and the J gene is TRBJ2-1; the D gene cannot be named for sure. Source material: peripheral blood or thyroid tissue (not recorded which). This TCR was sampled from an adult man with Graves' hyperthyroidism. The CDR3 amino acid sequence is: CASSFGRSSYNEQFF. The sequence in DNA is TGTGCCAGCTCGTTTGGCAGGAGCTCCTACAATGAGCAGTTCTTC. The variable domain in full, with residues beyond the CDR3 obtained from the reference TRBV2 and TRBJ2-1 genes, is EPEVTQTPSHQVTQMGQEVILRCVPISNHLYFYWYRQILGQKVEFLVSFYNNEISEKSEIFDDQFSVERPDGSNFTLKIRSTKLEDSAMYFCASSFGRSSYNEQFFGPGTRLTVL.